This TCR beta chain was captured in a study of CD8+CD57+ T cells in acquired aplastic anemia. At the level of the study: Sorted CD4+ and CD8+ cells gave a mean 3.2 ug DNA, range 0.2 to 27.4 ug.

Ten or more counts support this clonotype. No antigen is known for it. The CDR3 totals 13 residues. V lost 5 bases and J lost 5; bases outside the gene matches: 6. Germline CDR1 reads SGHAT; CDR2 reads FQNNGV. Template material for TCR beta VDJ and CDR3 profiling consisted of genomic DNA. Via MiXCR, TCRdb re-called the reads, giving one row per CDR3 protein. The table lists about 130,000 distinct CDR3 sequences, 40% to 60% of them singletons, with roughly 2.7% in the top ten. Study-level findings and limits: Found in both controls and patients were some 31 CD8+ CDR3 sequences.

The J gene is TRBJ2-7, the V gene TRBV11-2, with 7 bases fitting TRBD1. Specimen: sorted CD4+, CD8+, or CD8+CD57+ T cells (not recorded which) from PBMCs. The TCR originated in a human donor in good health, serving as a control. CDR3 sequence (DNA): TGTGCCAGCAGCCGAGACAGGGCTGACGAGCAGTACTTC. Its protein is CASSRDRADEQYF.